Only one count was recorded for the clone carrying this TCR beta chain. Antigen specificity is unknown. The germline CDR1 and CDR2 sequences are MGHDK and SYGVNS. The V end lost 3 bases, the J end lost 5 bases, and 14 bases lay between the germline ends. This CDR3 has 15 residues. The data originate from a study of cytomegalovirus exposure and HLA in healthy donors. Study-level points and caveats: As was reported, the classifier diagnosed cytomegalovirus status with high specificity and sensitivity.

60 Vbeta and 13 Jbeta primers were used in PCR. Here immunoSEQ multiplex PCR was the method, and the copy in TCRdb shows in-frame clones only, minus some. The sample has about 110,000 clones; about four fifths are singletons. This clonotype originated in a middle-aged man in good health and CMV-seronegative. V is TRBV25-1 and J is TRBJ1-5, with a weak D call TRBD1 (6 bases). The sample consisted of PBMCs. The CDR3, as DNA: TGTGCCAGCAGTGACGACAGGCAAGCCTATCAGCCCCAGCATTTT. Residues: CASSDDRQAYQPQHF.